This T cell receptor (beta chain) appears in the sequencing data of a study of blood T cell repertoires in COVID-19. About the study: COVID-19 samples, acute and convalescent, were from the United States, Italy and Spain. Nucleic acid was either cDNA or gDNA, and it came from T cells, B-cell-depleted T cells, or PBMCs.

Profiling relied on immunoSEQ multiplex PCR, and the TCRdb table lists in-frame clones only, not all of them. The sample includes fewer than 450,000 clones, approximately 88% seen only once; the top ten take more than 2%. The participants were between about 18 and 90 years old and came from 24 US areas. Cohort placement rested on clinical history that participants reported themselves. The clonotype comes from a woman aged 40-49 years with acute COVID-19. The sample consisted of PBMCs or T cells enriched from blood (not recorded which).

Here the CDR3 DNA reads TGTGCCAGCAGACGGGACAGGGGGCGGACTAATGAAAAACTGTTTTTT. As protein: CASRRDRGRTNEKLFF. The chain uses TRBV6-4 and TRBJ1-4, with 12 bases matching TRBD1. Germline CDR1 and CDR2: MRHNA and SNTAGT. The CDR3 spans 16 residues. Trimming cost V 6 bases and J 2 bases; bases outside gene matches: 4.